This T cell receptor (beta chain) derives from a study of CD8+ T cells in alopecia areata. Sequencing relied on a cDNA template that was reverse transcribed from extracted RNA. Produced via immunoSEQ multiplex PCR; TCRdb's table is partial and in-frame only. Here the sample spans 110,000 or so clones, roughly 59% being singletons. Germline trimming cut 5 bases from V and 7 bases from J; bases unmatched to any gene: 12. This CDR3 comprises 16 residues. CDR1 is PRHDT, CDR2 FYEKMQ, per germline (reference sequence). This clone was picked up one time. No antigen is known for it. Findings and caveats of the study: Higher clonality than in normal scalp was seen in lesional scalp, especially alopecia totalis/universalis.

The rearrangement uses TRBV13 and TRBJ1-5, with 9 bases lining up with TRBD1. The TCR sequence derives from a human donor in good health. The sequenced material came from CD8+ T cells sorted from blood. CDR3: CASSNRQGGLEQPQHF. Written as DNA, the CDR3 is TGTGCCAGCAGCAATCGACAGGGGGGACTCGAACAGCCCCAGCATTTT.